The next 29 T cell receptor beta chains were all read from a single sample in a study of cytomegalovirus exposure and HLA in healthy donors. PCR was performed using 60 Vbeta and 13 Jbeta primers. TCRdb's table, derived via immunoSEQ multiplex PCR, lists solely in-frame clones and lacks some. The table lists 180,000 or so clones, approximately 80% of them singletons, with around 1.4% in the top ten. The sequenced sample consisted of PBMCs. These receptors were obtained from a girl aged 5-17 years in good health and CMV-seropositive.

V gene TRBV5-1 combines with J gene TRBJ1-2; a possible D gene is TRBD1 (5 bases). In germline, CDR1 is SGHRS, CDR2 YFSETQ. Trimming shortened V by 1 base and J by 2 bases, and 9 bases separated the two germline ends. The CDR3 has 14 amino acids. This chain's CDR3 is CASSLTGLNYGYTF. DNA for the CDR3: TGCGCCAGCAGCTTGACAGGCCTGAACTATGGCTACACCTTC. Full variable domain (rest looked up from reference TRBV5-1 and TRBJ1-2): KAGVTQTPRYLIKTRGQQVTLSCSPISGHRSVSWYQQTPGQGLQFLFEYFSETQRNKGNFPGRFSGRQFSNSRSEMNVSTLELGDSALYLCASSLTGLNYGYTFGSGTRLTVV.

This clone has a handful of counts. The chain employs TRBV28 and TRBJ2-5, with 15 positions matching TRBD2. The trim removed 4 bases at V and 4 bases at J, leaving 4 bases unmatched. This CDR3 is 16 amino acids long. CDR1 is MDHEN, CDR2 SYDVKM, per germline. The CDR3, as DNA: TGTGCCAGCAGTTCGGGACTAGCGGGAGGATCAGAGACCCAGTACTTC. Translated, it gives CASSSGLAGGSETQYF.

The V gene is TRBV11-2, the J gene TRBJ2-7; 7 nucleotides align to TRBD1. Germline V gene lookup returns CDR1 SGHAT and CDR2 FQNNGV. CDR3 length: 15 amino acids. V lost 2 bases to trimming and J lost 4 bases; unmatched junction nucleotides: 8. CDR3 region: CASSLRGQPLYEQYF. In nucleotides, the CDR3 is TGTGCCAGCAGCTTAAGGGGGCAGCCCTTATACGAGCAGTACTTC.

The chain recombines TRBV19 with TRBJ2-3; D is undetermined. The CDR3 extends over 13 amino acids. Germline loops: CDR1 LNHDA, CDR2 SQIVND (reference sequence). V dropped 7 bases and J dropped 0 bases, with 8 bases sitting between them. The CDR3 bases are TGTGCCAGTAACCCGACTAGCACAGATACGCAGTATTTT. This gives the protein CASNPTSTDTQYF. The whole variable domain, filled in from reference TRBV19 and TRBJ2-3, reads DGGITQSPKYLFRKEGQNVTLSCEQNLNHDAMYWYRQDPGQGLRLIYYSQIVNDFQKGDIAEGYSVSREKKESFPLTVTSAQKNPTAFYLCASNPTSTDTQYFGPGTRLTVL.

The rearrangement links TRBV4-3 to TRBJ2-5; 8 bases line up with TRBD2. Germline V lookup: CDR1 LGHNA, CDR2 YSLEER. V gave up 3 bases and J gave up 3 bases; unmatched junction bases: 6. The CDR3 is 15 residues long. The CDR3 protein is CASSHTRAGEETQYF. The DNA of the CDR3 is TGCGCCAGCAGCCATACTCGAGCGGGAGAAGAGACCCAGTACTTC.

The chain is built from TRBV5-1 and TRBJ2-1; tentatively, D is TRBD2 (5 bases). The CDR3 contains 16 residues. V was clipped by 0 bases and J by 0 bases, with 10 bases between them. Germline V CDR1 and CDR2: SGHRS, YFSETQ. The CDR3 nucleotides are TGCGCCAGCAGCTTGGGGACTCCAAGCTCCTACAATGAGCAGTTCTTC. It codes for CASSLGTPSSYNEQFF.

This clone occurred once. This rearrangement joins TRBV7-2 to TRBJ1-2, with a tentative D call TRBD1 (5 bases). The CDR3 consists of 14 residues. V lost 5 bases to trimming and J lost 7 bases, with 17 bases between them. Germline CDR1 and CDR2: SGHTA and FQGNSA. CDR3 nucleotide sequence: TGTGCCAGCAGCGACGCGGGGTGGGGGGGTGGCTACACCTTC. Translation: CASSDAGWGGGYTF.

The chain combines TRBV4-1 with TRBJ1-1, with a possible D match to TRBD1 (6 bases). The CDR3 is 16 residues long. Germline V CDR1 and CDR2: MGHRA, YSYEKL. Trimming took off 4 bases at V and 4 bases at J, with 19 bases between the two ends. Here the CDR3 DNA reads TGCGCCAGCAGCCCCACCCCGGCAGGGGCACGCACTGAAGCTTTCTTT. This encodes CASSPTPAGARTEAFF.

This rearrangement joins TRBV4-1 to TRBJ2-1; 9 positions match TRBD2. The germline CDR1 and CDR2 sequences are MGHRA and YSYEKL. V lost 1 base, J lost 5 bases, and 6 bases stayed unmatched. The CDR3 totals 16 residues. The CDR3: CASSQGGTSNHNEQFF. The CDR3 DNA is TGCGCCAGCAGCCAAGGTGGGACTAGCAATCACAATGAGCAGTTCTTC.

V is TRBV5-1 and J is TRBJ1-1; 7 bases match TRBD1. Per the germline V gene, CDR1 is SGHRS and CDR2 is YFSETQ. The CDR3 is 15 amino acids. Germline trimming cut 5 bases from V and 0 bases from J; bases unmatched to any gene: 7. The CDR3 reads CASRRQGPLNTEAFF. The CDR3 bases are TGCGCCAGCAGGCGACAGGGACCACTGAACACTGAAGCTTTCTTT.

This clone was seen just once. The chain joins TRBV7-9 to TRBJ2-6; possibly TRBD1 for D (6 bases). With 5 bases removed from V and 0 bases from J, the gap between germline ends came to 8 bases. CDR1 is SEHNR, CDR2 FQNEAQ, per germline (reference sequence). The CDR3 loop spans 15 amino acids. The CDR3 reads CASSPGDSGANVLTF. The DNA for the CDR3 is TGTGCCAGCAGCCCAGGGGACTCTGGGGCCAACGTCCTGACTTTC. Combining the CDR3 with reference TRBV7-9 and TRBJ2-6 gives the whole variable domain DTGVSQNPRHKITKRGQNVTFRCDPISEHNRLYWYRQTLGQGPEFLTYFQNEAQLEKSRLLSDRFSAERPKGSFSTLEIQRTEQGDSAMYLCASSPGDSGANVLTFGAGSRLTVL.

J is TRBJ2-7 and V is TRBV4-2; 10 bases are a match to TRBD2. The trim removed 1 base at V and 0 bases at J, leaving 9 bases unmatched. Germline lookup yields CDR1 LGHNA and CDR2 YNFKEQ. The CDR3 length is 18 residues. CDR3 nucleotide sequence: TGTGCCAGCAGCCAAGTTTCTAGCGGGGGAGTGCACTCCTACGAGCAGTACTTC. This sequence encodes CASSQVSSGGVHSYEQYF.

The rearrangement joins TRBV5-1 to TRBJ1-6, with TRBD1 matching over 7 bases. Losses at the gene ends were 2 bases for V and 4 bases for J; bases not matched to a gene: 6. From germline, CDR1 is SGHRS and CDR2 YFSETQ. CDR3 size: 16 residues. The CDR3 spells CASSLGGTAYNSPLHF. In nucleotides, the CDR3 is TGCGCCAGCAGCTTAGGGGGCACCGCATATAATTCACCCCTCCACTTT. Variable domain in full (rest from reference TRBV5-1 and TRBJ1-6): KAGVTQTPRYLIKTRGQQVTLSCSPISGHRSVSWYQQTPGQGLQFLFEYFSETQRNKGNFPGRFSGRQFSNSRSEMNVSTLELGDSALYLCASSLGGTAYNSPLHFGNGTRLTVT.

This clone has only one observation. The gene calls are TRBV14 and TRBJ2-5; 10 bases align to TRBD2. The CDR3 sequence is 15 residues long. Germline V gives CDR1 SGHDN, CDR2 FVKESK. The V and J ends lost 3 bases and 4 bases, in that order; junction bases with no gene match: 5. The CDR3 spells CASSHWVAGGETQYF. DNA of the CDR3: TGTGCCAGCAGCCACTGGGTAGCGGGAGGAGAGACCCAGTACTTC. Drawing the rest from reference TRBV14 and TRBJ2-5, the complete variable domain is EAGVTQFPSHSVIEKGQTVTLRCDPISGHDNLYWYRRVMGKEIKFLLHFVKESKQDESGMPNNRFLAERTGGTYSTLKVQPAELEDSGVYFCASSHWVAGGETQYFGPGTRLLVL.

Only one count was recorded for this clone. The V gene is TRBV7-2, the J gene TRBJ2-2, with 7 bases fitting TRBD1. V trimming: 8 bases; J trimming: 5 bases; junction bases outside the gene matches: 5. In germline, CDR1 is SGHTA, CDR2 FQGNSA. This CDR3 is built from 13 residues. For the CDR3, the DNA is TGTGCCAGCGAGGGGGCCTCGACCGGGGAGCTGTTTTTT. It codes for CASEGASTGELFF.

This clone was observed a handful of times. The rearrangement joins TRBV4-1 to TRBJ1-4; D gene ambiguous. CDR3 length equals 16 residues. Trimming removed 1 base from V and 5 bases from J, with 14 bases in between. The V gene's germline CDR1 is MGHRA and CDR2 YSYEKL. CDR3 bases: TGCGCCAGCAGCCAAGGGCCCGGGATTTTAAATGAAAAACTGTTTTTT. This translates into CASSQGPGILNEKLFF.

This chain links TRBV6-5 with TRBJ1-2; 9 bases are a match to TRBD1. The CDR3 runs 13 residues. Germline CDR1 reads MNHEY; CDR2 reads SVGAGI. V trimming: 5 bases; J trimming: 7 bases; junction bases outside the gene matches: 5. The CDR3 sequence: CASSAPGQGGYTF. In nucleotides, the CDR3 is TGTGCCAGCAGTGCACCGGGACAGGGTGGCTACACCTTC.

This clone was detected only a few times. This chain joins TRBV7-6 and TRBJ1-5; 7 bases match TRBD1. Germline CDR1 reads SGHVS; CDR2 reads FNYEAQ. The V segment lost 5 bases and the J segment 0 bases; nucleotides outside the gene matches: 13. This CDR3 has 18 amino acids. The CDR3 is CASSPNPATGISNQPQHF. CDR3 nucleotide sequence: TGTGCCAGCAGCCCTAACCCCGCGACAGGGATTAGCAATCAGCCCCAGCATTTT.

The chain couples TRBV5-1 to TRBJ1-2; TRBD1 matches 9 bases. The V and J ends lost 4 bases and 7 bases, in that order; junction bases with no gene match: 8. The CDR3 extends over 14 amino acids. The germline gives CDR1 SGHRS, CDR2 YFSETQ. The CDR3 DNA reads TGCGCCAGCAGCGGGGACAGGGAGGGTAGTGGCTACACCTTC. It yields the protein CASSGDREGSGYTF.

The CDR3 sequence: CASSPTGGFREKLFF. The CDR3 bases are TGTGCCAGCAGTCCGACAGGGGGCTTTCGTGAAAAACTGTTTTTT. V is TRBV27 and J is TRBJ1-4, with 10 bases aligning to TRBD1. The germline V gene has CDR1 MNHEY and CDR2 SMNVEV (reference sequence). CDR3 length equals 15 residues. The junction had 7 bases not matched to a gene; V was cut back by 5 bases and J by 7 bases.

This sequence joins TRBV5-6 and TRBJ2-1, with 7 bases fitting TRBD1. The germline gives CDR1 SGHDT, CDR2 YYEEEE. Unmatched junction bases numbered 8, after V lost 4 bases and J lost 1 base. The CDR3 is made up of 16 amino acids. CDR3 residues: CASSANRGASYNEQFF. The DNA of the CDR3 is TGTGCCAGCAGCGCTAACAGGGGCGCATCCTACAATGAGCAGTTCTTC.

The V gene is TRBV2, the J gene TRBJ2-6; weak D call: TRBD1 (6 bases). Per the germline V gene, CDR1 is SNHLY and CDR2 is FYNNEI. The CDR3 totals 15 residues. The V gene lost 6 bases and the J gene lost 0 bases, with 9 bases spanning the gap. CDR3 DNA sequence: TGTGCCAGCAGCGGACAGTCCTCTGGGGCCAACGTCCTGACTTTC. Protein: CASSGQSSGANVLTF.

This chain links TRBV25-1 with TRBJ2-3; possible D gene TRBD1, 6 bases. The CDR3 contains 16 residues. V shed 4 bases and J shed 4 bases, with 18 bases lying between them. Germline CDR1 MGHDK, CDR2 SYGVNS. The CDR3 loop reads CASSARTVQRADTQYF. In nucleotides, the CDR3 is TGTGCCAGCAGTGCCCGGACAGTCCAGAGGGCAGATACGCAGTATTTT.

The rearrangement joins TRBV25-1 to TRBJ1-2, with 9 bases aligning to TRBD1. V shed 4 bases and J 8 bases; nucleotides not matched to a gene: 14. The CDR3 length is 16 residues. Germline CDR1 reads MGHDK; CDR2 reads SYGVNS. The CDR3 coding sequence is TGTGCCAGCAGTGTGACCGGGACAGGGACGTTGCGGGGCTACACCTTC. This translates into CASSVTGTGTLRGYTF.

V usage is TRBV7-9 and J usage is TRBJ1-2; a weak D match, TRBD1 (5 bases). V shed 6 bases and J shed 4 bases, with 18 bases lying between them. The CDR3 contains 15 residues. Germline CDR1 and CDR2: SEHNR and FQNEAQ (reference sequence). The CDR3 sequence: CASSRKGTGTYGYTF. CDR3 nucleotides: TGTGCCAGCAGTCGAAAGGGAACAGGTACCTATGGCTACACCTTC.

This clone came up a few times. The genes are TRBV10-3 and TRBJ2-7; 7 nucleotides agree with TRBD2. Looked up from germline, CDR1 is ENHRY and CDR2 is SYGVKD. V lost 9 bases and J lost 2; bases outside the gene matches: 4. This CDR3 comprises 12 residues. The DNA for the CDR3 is TGTGCCATAGCGGGACTAACCTACGAGCAGTACTTC. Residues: CAIAGLTYEQYF.

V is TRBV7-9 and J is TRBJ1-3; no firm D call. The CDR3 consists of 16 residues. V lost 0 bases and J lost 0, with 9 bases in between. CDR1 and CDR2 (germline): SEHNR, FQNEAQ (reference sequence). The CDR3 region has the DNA TGTGCCAGCAGCTTAGCTCTACGAGACTCTGGAAACACCATATATTTT. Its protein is CASSLALRDSGNTIYF.

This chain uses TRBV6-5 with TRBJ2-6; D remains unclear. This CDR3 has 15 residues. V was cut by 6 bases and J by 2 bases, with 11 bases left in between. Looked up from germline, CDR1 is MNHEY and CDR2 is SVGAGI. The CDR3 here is CASSLMAPGANVLTF. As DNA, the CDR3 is TGTGCCAGCAGCCTCATGGCCCCTGGGGCCAACGTCCTGACTTTC.

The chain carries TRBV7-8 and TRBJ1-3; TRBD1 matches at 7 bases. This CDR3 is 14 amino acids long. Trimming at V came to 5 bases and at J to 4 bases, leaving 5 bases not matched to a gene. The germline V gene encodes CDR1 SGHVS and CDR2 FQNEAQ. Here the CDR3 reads CASSVGQDGNTIYF. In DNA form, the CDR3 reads TGTGCCAGCAGCGTAGGACAGGACGGAAACACCATATATTTT.